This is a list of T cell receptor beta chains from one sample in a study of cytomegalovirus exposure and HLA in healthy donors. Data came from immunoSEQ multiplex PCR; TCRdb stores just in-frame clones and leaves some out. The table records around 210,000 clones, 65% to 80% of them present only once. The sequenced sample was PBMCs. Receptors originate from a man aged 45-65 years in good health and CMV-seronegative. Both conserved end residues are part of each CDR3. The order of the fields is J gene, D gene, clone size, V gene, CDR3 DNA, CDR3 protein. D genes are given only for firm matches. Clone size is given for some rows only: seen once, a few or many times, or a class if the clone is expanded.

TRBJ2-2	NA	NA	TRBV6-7	TGTGCCAGCAGTCCCCAGGCCCCGATTCAGGACGGGGAGCTGTTTTTT	CASSPQAPIQDGELFF
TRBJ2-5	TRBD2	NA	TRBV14	TGTGCCAGCAGCCAAGGTGGGGGGACTAAGGAAGAGACCCAGTACTTC	CASSQGGGTKEETQYF
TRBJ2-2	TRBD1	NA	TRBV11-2	TGTGCCAGCAGCTATCGGTACAGGGGCCCAGAGACCGGGGAGCTGTTTTTT	CASSYRYRGPETGELFF
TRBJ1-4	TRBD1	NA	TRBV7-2	TGTGCCAGCAGCCCGACCGACAGGGTCCGGGAAAAACTGTTTTTT	CASSPTDRVREKLFF
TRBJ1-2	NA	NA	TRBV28	TGTGCCAGCAGTTTGGGGGGGGCAGTTGCCTATGGCTACACCTTC	CASSLGGAVAYGYTF
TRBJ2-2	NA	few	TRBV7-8	TGTGCCAGCAGCCCCGGGGGAGTCACCGGGGAGCTGTTTTTT	CASSPGGVTGELFF
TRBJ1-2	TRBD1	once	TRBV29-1	TGCAGCGTTCGGACAGGGCTTATACGTGGCTACACCTTC	CSVRTGLIRGYTF
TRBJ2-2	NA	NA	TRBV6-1	TGTGCCAGCATTGGTTCCACCCGGGGCGGGGAGCTGTTTTTT	CASIGSTRGGELFF
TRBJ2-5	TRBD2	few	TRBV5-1	TGCGCCAGCAGCGAAGGGACTAGCGGGAGTTTGGAGACCCAGTACTTC	CASSEGTSGSLETQYF
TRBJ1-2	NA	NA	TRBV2	TGTGCCAGCGGAGGGAGTTCCTATGGCTACACCTTC	CASGGSSYGYTF
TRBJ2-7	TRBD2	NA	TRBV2	TGTGCCACCTGGGGTAGCGGGAGGCCATACGAGCAGTACTTC	CATWGSGRPYEQYF
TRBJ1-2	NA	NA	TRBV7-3	TGTGCCAGCAGCTTGGGGCAGGGGACCTACACCTTC	CASSLGQGTYTF
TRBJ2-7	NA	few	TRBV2	TGTGCCAGCAGTGCCAACTACCTCCGGGACAACCACTACGAGCAGTACTTC	CASSANYLRDNHYEQYF
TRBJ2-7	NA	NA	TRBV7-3	TGTGCCAGCAGCTCCAGGGGATATAACGAGCAGTACTTC	CASSSRGYNEQYF
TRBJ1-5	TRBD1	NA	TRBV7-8	TGTGCCAGCTTACCGACAGGGAATAGCAATCAGCCCCAGCATTTT	CASLPTGNSNQPQHF
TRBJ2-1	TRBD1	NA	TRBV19	TGTGCCAGTAGGGAGGACAGGGGCTACAATGAGCAGTTCTTC	CASREDRGYNEQFF
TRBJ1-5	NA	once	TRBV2	TGTGCCAGCACCTCCACGGTGGGGAGACAGCCCCAGCATTTT	CASTSTVGRQPQHF
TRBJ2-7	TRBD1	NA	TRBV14	TGTGCCAGCAGCCGCGGGACAGGGGTGGGGGAGCAGTACTTC	CASSRGTGVGEQYF
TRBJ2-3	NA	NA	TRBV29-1	TGCAGCGTTGGCGGCACAGATACGCAGTATTTT	CSVGGTDTQYF
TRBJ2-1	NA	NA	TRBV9	TGTGCCAGCAGCGTAGCGTGGAGCTCCTACAATGAGCAGTTCTTC	CASSVAWSSYNEQFF
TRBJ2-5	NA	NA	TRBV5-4	TGTGCCAGCAGCCCGATAATGGGACTGAACCAAGAGACCCAGTACTTC	CASSPIMGLNQETQYF
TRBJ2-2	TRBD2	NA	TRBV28	TGTGCCAGCAGTGCCCTCCTAGCGGGAGCATACGGGGAGCTGTTTTTT	CASSALLAGAYGELFF
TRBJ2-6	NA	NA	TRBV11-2	TGTGCCAGCAGGCCGGGGGACGGATTAATCTCTGGGGCCAACGTCCTGACTTTC	CASRPGDGLISGANVLTF
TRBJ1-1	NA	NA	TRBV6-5	TGTGCCGCGAAAAACGGGGGTCTCAGCACTGAAGCTTTCTTT	CAAKNGGLSTEAFF
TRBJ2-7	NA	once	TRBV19	TGTGCCACCTCCCAGGGCAGCATCCCCTACGAGCAGTACTTC	CATSQGSIPYEQYF
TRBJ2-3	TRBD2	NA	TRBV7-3	TGTGCCAGCAGCCGGGGACTAGCGGGACTTCCAGATACGCAGTATTTT	CASSRGLAGLPDTQYF
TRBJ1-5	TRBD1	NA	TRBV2	TGTGCCAGCAGTCGACAGGGAGTAATGGGCAATCAGCCCCAGCATTTT	CASSRQGVMGNQPQHF
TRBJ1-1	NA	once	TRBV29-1	TGCAGCTTCTCAGGGTCAGGACGGAACACTGAAGCTTTCTTT	CSFSGSGRNTEAFF
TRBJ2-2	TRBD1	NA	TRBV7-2	TGTGCCAGCAACCCCGGGGGACAGGGAATAACCGGGGAGCTGTTTTTT	CASNPGGQGITGELFF
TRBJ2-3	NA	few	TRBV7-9	TGTGCCAGCAGCTTCGCCACAGGGGAGGTAGGCACAGATACGCAGTATTTT	CASSFATGEVGTDTQYF
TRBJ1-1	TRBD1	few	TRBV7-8	TGTGCCAGCAGCCCCATTACAGGGGGAGCTTTCTTT	CASSPITGGAFF
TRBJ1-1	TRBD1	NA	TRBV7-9	TGTGCCAGCACCCTCGACAGGGGAAACACTGAAGCTTTCTTT	CASTLDRGNTEAFF
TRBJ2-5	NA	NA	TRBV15	TGTGCCACCAGCACTAGGGCGGGGGCGGCGGGAGCCCAAGAGACCCAGTACTTC	CATSTRAGAAGAQETQYF
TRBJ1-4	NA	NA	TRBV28	TGTGCCAGCAGTTCTCTTAATGAAAAACTGTTTTTT	CASSSLNEKLFF
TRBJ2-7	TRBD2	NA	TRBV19	TGTGCCAGTAGTGGACGGACTAGCGGGAAGTACGAGCAGTACTTC	CASSGRTSGKYEQYF
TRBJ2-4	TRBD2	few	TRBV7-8	TGTGCCAGCAGCCCCCGGGCGGGGGATGCGGCCAAAAACATTCAGTACTTC	CASSPRAGDAAKNIQYF
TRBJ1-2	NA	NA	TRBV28	TGTGCCAGCAATGACGGCGACCGACTTTTCACCTTC	CASNDGDRLFTF
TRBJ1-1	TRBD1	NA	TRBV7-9	TGTGCCAGCAGCTTAGGATGGGGGGACAGTATTGAAGCTTTCTTT	CASSLGWGDSIEAFF
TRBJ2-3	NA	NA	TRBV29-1	TGCAGCGTCGGAGCGGATAGCACAGATACGCAGTATTTT	CSVGADSTDTQYF
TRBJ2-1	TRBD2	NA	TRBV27	TGTGCCAGCAGTTTTAGCGGGAGTGCCCCCTCCTACAATGAGCAGTTCTTC	CASSFSGSAPSYNEQFF